These 26 T cell receptor beta chains came from one sample sequenced in a study of blood T cell repertoires in COVID-19. Libraries were prepared by immunoSEQ multiplex PCR; TCRdb keeps only in-frame clonotypes and omits some of them. The sample gives 140,000 to 150,000 clones, 60% to 85% of which show up once; approximately 16% is in the top ten. The specimen was peripheral blood. All receptors derive from a man aged 50-60 years with acute or convalescent COVID-19.

CDR3 nucleotides: TGTGCCAGCAGACTCAGGGTTGAAGCTTTCTTT. Amino acids: CASRLRVEAFF. The chain combines TRBV6-5 with TRBJ1-1; possibly TRBD1 for D (5 bases). Trimming left V 6 bases short and J 7 bases short, with 9 bases between. From germline, CDR1 is MNHEY and CDR2 SVGAGI. This CDR3 is built from 11 residues.

This clone was seen only once. V is TRBV27 and J is TRBJ1-4; D not certain. The CDR3 is made up of 17 amino acids. The V end was cut by 1 base, the J end by 0 bases, with 12 bases between. The germline V gene has CDR1 MNHEY and CDR2 SMNVEV (reference sequence). The CDR3 bases are TGTGCCAGCAGTTTATTTTCCGACATTGCAACTAATGAAAAACTGTTTTTT. This codes for CASSLFSDIATNEKLFF.

This clone has only one observation. The rearrangement joins TRBV3-1 (or the pseudogene TRBV3-2) to TRBJ1-5; 7 nucleotides agree with TRBD1. Germline V gene lookup returns CDR1 LGHDT and CDR2 YNNKEL (reference sequence). The J segment lost 3 bases and the V segment lost 3 bases, leaving 2 bases of the junction unmatched. The CDR3 length is 14 residues. CDR3: CASSHDRVNQPQHF. CDR3 bases: TGTGCCAGCAGCCACGACAGGGTCAATCAGCCCCAGCATTTT.

The gene calls are TRBV11-2 and TRBJ1-1; D is unresolved. The CDR3 sequence is 14 residues long. Germline V gives CDR1 SGHAT, CDR2 FQNNGV. Trimming cost V 1 base and J 5 bases, with 11 bases left between them. This chain's CDR3 is CASSLGGGLTEAFF. In nucleotides, the CDR3 is TGTGCCAGCAGCTTAGGAGGTGGGTTAACTGAAGCTTTCTTT.

The sample holds a few counts of this clone. The V and J genes are TRBV19 and TRBJ2-4; 7 bases align to TRBD1. V lost 3 bases, J lost 7 bases, and 3 bases stayed unmatched. Germline CDR1 is LNHDA and CDR2 is SQIVND (reference sequence). This CDR3 is 13 amino acids long. The DNA of the CDR3 is TGTGCCAGTAGTATTAAGGGGGCTAACATTCAGTACTTC. It yields the protein CASSIKGANIQYF.

The rearrangement links TRBV4-1 to TRBJ1-5; 10 bases line up with TRBD1. Trimming at V came to 0 bases and at J to 2 bases, leaving 7 bases not matched to a gene. In germline, CDR1 is MGHRA, CDR2 YSYEKL. The CDR3 is 18 amino acids. CDR3 sequence (DNA): TGCGCCAGCAGCCAAGACGACAGGGGGCCGACCCGCAATCAGCCCCAGCATTTT. It translates to CASSQDDRGPTRNQPQHF.

The rearrangement links TRBV6-5 to TRBJ1-1, with 8 bases identical to TRBD1. This CDR3 region has 14 residues. Losses at the gene ends were 5 bases for V and 0 bases for J; bases not matched to a gene: 2. The V gene's germline CDR1 is MNHEY and CDR2 SVGAGI. CDR3 coding DNA: TGTGCCAGCAGTCGGACAGGGATGAACACTGAAGCTTTCTTT. This sequence encodes CASSRTGMNTEAFF.

The chain joins TRBV13 to TRBJ2-6; TRBD1 matches at 7 bases. The V gene end was trimmed by 4 bases and the J gene end by 6 bases; junction bases not matched to a gene: 12. The CDR3 loop spans 17 amino acids. CDR1 is PRHDT and CDR2 is FYEKMQ in the germline V gene (reference sequence). In DNA, the CDR3 is TGTGCCAGCAGCTCCAGCCGAACAGGGGTAGCGGCCAACGTCCTGACTTTC. This gives the protein CASSSSRTGVAANVLTF.

This chain connects TRBV5-1 to TRBJ2-1, with TRBD2 identical over 11 bases. The CDR3 sequence is 15 residues long. The germline V gene encodes CDR1 SGHRS and CDR2 YFSETQ. The ends lost 4 bases at V and 8 bases at J; junction bases unmatched: 8. The chain's CDR3 is CASSLSSGGKDEQFF. In DNA form, the CDR3 reads TGCGCCAGCAGCCTCTCTAGCGGGGGGAAGGATGAGCAGTTCTTC.

The rearrangement uses TRBV19 and TRBJ1-2, with D maybe TRBD1 (5 bases). The CDR3 is 13 amino acids. CDR1 and CDR2 from the germline V gene are LNHDA and SQIVND (reference sequence). Deletions cut 8 bases from V and 8 bases from J, with 18 bases between. The CDR3 region has the DNA TGTGCCAGTGCCAGGGAAGGTTTCGACGGCTACACCTTC. Protein: CASAREGFDGYTF.

J is TRBJ1-4 and V is TRBV5-5; D remains ambiguous. CDR3 length: 14 amino acids. Trimming removed 2 bases at V and 3 bases at J, with 8 bases between. Germline assignment: CDR1 SGHKS and CDR2 YYEKEE (reference sequence). The CDR3 sequence is CASSFTGSNEKLFF. Here the CDR3 DNA reads TGTGCCAGCAGCTTCACGGGATCTAATGAAAAACTGTTTTTT.

The V and J genes are TRBV12-2 and TRBJ1-5; no check of the table's D call, TRBD1, against the DNA was made. TRBV12-2 is noted as a pseudogene. The CDR3 is 18 amino acids. DNA for the CDR3: TGTGCAAGTCGCCAGAAGACTCACAGGGCTGGTATAGATCAGCCCCAGCATTTT. It is translated as CASRQKTHRAGIDQPQHF.

As DNA, the CDR3 is TGTGCCACCAGCAGACTGGGGGGTCAGCCCCAGCATTTT. Protein: CATSRLGGQPQHF. The chain carries TRBV15 and TRBJ1-5; TRBD1 might be the D (5 bases). CDR1 is LNHNV and CDR2 is YYDKDF in the germline V gene (reference sequence). Trimming stripped 2 bases from V and 6 bases from J, with 8 bases between. The CDR3 totals 13 residues.

This rearrangement joins TRBV29-1 to TRBJ2-1, with D perhaps TRBD1 (6 bases). This CDR3 is built from 10 residues. Trimming took off 6 bases at V and 12 bases at J, with 12 bases between the two ends. Germline assignment: CDR1 SQVTM and CDR2 ANQGSEA. CDR3 region: CSVEQGGQFF. For the CDR3, the DNA is TGCAGCGTAGAACAGGGTGGGCAGTTCTTC.

This sequence joins TRBV3-1 (or the pseudogene TRBV3-2) and TRBJ2-5; D gene uncertain. Per the germline V gene, CDR1 is LGHDT and CDR2 is YNNKEL (reference sequence). The CDR3 length is 14 residues. V was clipped by 0 bases and J by 2 bases, with 7 bases between them. The CDR3 bases are TGTGCCAGCAGCCAAGAGGGCAGGCAAGAGACCCAGTACTTC. Its protein product is CASSQEGRQETQYF.

CDR3 in amino acids: CASSLSEQFF. As DNA, the CDR3 is TGTGCCAGCAGTTTGAGTGAGCAGTTCTTC. The gene calls are TRBV12-3 or TRBV12-4 and TRBJ2-1; D is uncertain. V dropped 3 bases and J dropped 9 bases, with 3 bases sitting between them. The length of the CDR3 is 10 residues.

The chain couples TRBV2 to TRBJ2-2; 7 bases line up with TRBD2. The junction had 2 bases not matched to a gene; V was cut back by 7 bases and J by 6 bases. This CDR3 region has 12 residues. Germline V gives CDR1 SNHLY, CDR2 FYNNEI. CDR3 nucleotides: TGTGCCAGCAAGGCGGGGGCCGGGGAGCTGTTTTTT. This sequence encodes CASKAGAGELFF.

This clone was seen only a few times. The chain recombines TRBV19 with TRBJ1-1, with 7 bases fitting TRBD1. Germline CDR1 and CDR2: LNHDA and SQIVND (reference sequence). This CDR3 is 13 amino acids long. V lost 6 bases to trimming and J lost 6 bases; unmatched junction nucleotides: 7. Written as DNA, the CDR3 is TGTGCCAGTAGGCCCGGGACAGAGGCTGAAGCTTTCTTT. Protein sequence: CASRPGTEAEAFF.

In nucleotides, the CDR3 is TGCGCCAGCAGCCTGCTAGCGGGCAATTCCTACAATGAGCAGTTCTTC. Encoded protein: CASSLLAGNSYNEQFF. The chain has TRBV5-1 and TRBJ2-1, with TRBD2 matching over 8 bases. After removal of 4 bases from V and 1 base from J, the junction contained 7 bases not matched to a gene. The CDR3 totals 16 residues. Germline-derived CDR1 and CDR2 are SGHRS and YFSETQ.

The chain combines TRBV19 with TRBJ2-7, with TRBD1 matching over 10 bases. J gave up 0 bases and V 4 bases, and 0 bases lay outside the gene matches. Germline V gene sequence: CDR1 LNHDA, CDR2 SQIVND (reference sequence). The CDR3 is made up of 14 amino acids. The CDR3 bases are TGTGCCAGTAGTAGGACAGGGGGCTCCTACGAGCAGTACTTC. Its protein product is CASSRTGGSYEQYF.

The CDR3 sequence is CASSTTGGSGNEQFF. The DNA of the CDR3 is TGTGCCAGTAGTACGACAGGGGGAAGCGGGAATGAGCAGTTCTTC. The chain employs TRBV19 and TRBJ2-1, with TRBD1 identical over 9 bases. The J segment lost 7 bases and the V segment lost 4 bases, leaving 8 bases of the junction unmatched. The germline V gene has CDR1 LNHDA and CDR2 SQIVND (reference sequence). The CDR3 sequence is 15 residues long.

This chain uses TRBV19 with TRBJ2-6, with D tentatively TRBD1 (6 bases). The germline V and J ends were trimmed by 4 bases and 0 bases, with 10 bases remaining between them. CDR3 length equals 16 residues. Per the germline V gene, CDR1 is LNHDA and CDR2 is SQIVND (reference sequence). CDR3 sequence: CASSTHRDSGANVLTF. In nucleotides, the CDR3 is TGTGCCAGTAGTACCCACAGGGACTCTGGGGCCAACGTCCTGACTTTC.

In its sample, this clone was seen a few times. This chain uses TRBV19 with TRBJ1-1; 8 positions match TRBD1. CDR1 is LNHDA, CDR2 SQIVND, per germline (reference sequence). The CDR3 has 17 residues. J lost 5 bases, V lost 8 bases, and 19 bases had no gene match. The CDR3 is CASAQRGGRGPETEAFF. In DNA form, the CDR3 reads TGTGCCAGTGCTCAAAGGGGGGGCAGGGGGCCGGAGACTGAAGCTTTCTTT.

This chain links TRBV15 with TRBJ1-3, with 7 bases lining up with TRBD1. The CDR3 consists of 18 residues. After removal of 5 bases from V and 0 bases from J, the junction contained 13 bases not matched to a gene. CDR1 is LNHNV, CDR2 YYDKDF, per germline (reference sequence). The CDR3 here is CATSLKQGGLSSGNTIYF. The CDR3 nucleotides are TGTGCCACCAGCCTTAAGCAGGGGGGATTATCCTCTGGAAACACCATATATTTT.

The chain uses TRBV13 and TRBJ2-1; a possible D gene is TRBD2 (6 bases). Germline assignment: CDR1 PRHDT and CDR2 FYEKMQ (reference sequence). The CDR3 extends over 14 amino acids. With 5 bases removed from V and 1 base from J, the gap between germline ends came to 9 bases. This chain's CDR3 is CASSGGFSYNEQFF. The DNA for the CDR3 is TGTGCCAGCAGCGGGGGGTTTTCCTACAATGAGCAGTTCTTC.

The rearrangement joins TRBV24-1 to TRBJ1-2; possible D gene TRBD1, 6 bases. In germline, CDR1 is KGHDR, CDR2 SFDVKD. Trimming took 3 bases from V and 6 from J, leaving 10 bases between them. The CDR3 sequence is 13 residues long. DNA for the CDR3: TGTGCCACCAGTGATGAGGGGACAAATGGCTACACCTTC. Translation: CATSDEGTNGYTF.